This section outlines one T cell receptor (beta chain) sequence together with its context. These data come from a study of cytotoxic CD8 clonotypes in ibrutinib-treated CLL. Sequenced by immunoSEQ multiplex PCR; TCRdb stores in-frame clones only, minus some. The table includes some 160,000 clones, roughly 86% detected once. The CDR3 is 14 amino acids. J was trimmed by 5 bases and V by 7 bases; bases with no gene match: 4. CDR1 and CDR2 from the germline V gene are MNHEY and SMNVEV (reference sequence). The sequenced sample was PBMCs, obtained after 12 months of ibrutinib treatment. This sequence originates from a human donor with chronic lymphocytic leukemia. The chain carries TRBV27 and TRBJ2-7, with 14 bases matching TRBD2. The CDR3: CASKGTSGSNEQYF. The CDR3 nucleotides read TGTGCCAGCAAAGGGACTAGCGGGAGTAACGAGCAGTACTTC.